Below are 8 T cell receptor beta chains sequenced from a single sample in a study of early T cells in non-severe SARS-CoV-2 infection. One entry per CDR3 protein results from TCRdb running MiXCR on the 5' RACE reads. This sample has 100,000 to 120,000 distinct CDR3 sequences, with approximately 12% found just once. Sample: whole blood, taken at baseline. The receptor source for this set is an adult who was a healthcare worker with PCR-confirmed SARS-CoV-2 infection or an uninfected control (not recorded which).

This clonotype was seen at least ten times. CDR3 coding DNA: TGCGCCAGCAGCTTGGTACAGGGGGAAGAGACCCAGTACTTC. This encodes CASSLVQGEETQYF. The chain is built from TRBV5-1 and TRBJ2-5, with 8 nucleotides matching TRBD1. The CDR3 runs 14 residues. V trimming: 0 bases; J trimming: 3 bases; junction bases outside the gene matches: 1. Per the germline V gene, CDR1 is SGHRS and CDR2 is YFSETQ.

Many counts were recorded for this clonotype. This chain joins TRBV7-6 and TRBJ2-1, with 12 bases identical to TRBD2. Per germline, CDR1 SGHVS and CDR2 FNYEAQ. Losses at the gene ends were 3 bases for V and 7 bases for J; bases not matched to a gene: 7. The CDR3 contains 16 residues. The CDR3 nucleotides are TGTGCCAGCAGCTTGTTGCTAGCGGGAGGGCCGAATGAGCAGTTCTTC. Translation gives CASSLLLAGGPNEQFF. Drawing the rest from reference TRBV7-6 and TRBJ2-1, the complete variable domain is GAGVSQSPRYKVTKRGQDVALRCDPISGHVSLYWYRQALGQGPEFLTYFNYEAQQDKSGLPNDRFSAERPEGSISTLTIQRTEQRDSAMYRCASSLLLAGGPNEQFFGPGTRLTVL.

This chain connects TRBV5-6 to TRBJ1-2; 7 bases align to TRBD1. CDR3 length: 16 residues. Per germline, CDR1 SGHDT and CDR2 YYEEEE. The V and J ends lost 4 bases and 4 bases, in that order; junction bases with no gene match: 13. CDR3: CASSLRGRGLSYGYTF. For the CDR3, the DNA is TGTGCCAGCAGCCTCCGGGGTAGGGGGCTTTCCTATGGCTACACCTTC.

Only a few counts were recorded for this clonotype. The rearrangement links TRBV11-1 to TRBJ2-7; the D gene is possibly TRBD1 (7 bases). This CDR3 spans 14 amino acids. From germline, CDR1 is SGHAT and CDR2 FQDESV (reference sequence). Trimming shortened V by 2 bases and J by 3 bases, and 11 bases separated the two germline ends. CDR3 sequence: CASSLHQGGYEQYF. The CDR3 DNA is TGTGCCAGCAGCTTACATCAGGGGGGCTACGAGCAGTACTTC. The whole variable domain, remainder taken from reference TRBV11-1 and TRBJ2-7, is EAEVAQSPRYKITEKSQAVAFWCDPISGHATLYWYRQILGQGPELLVQFQDESVVDDSQLPKDRFSAERLKGVDSTLKIQPAELGDSAMYLCASSLHQGGYEQYFGPGTRLTVT.

A few counts support this clonotype. The J gene is TRBJ1-2, the V gene TRBV29-1; D not resolved. Germline loops: CDR1 SQVTM, CDR2 ANQGSEA. Trimming stripped 0 bases from V and 1 base from J, with 15 bases between. The CDR3 is 16 amino acids. In DNA, the CDR3 is TGCAGCGTTGAAGACACAGTGCCCTTCAGTAACTATGGCTACACCTTC. Protein: CSVEDTVPFSNYGYTF.

The V gene is TRBV28, the J gene TRBJ1-1; D is perhaps TRBD1 (5 bases). Germline V lookup: CDR1 MDHEN, CDR2 SYDVKM. The CDR3 covers 14 residues. Trimming shortened V by 2 bases and J by 7 bases, and 14 bases separated the two germline ends. CDR3 sequence: CASSLRVRTREAFF. The CDR3 bases are TGTGCCAGCAGTTTACGGGTCAGGACACGTGAAGCTTTCTTT.

This clonotype was detected ten times or more. The CDR3 DNA is TGTGCCACCAGCAGAGTGAGACAGGGAAATGAAAAACTGTTTTTT. Translation: CATSRVRQGNEKLFF. The chain carries TRBV15 and TRBJ1-4; 7 positions match TRBD1. V lost 1 base and J lost 5; bases outside the gene matches: 4. The CDR3 contains 15 residues. The V gene's germline CDR1 is LNHNV and CDR2 YYDKDF (reference sequence).

This rearrangement joins TRBV7-9 to TRBJ1-2; no clear D. This CDR3 spans 16 amino acids. Germline CDR1 and CDR2: SEHNR and FQNEAQ (reference sequence). The germline V and J ends were trimmed by 8 bases and 3 bases, with 22 bases remaining between them. CDR3 in DNA: TGTGCCAGCGGCGAGCTGTCCGGGTCGGTCGACTATGGCTACACCTTC. This translates into CASGELSGSVDYGYTF.